This TCR beta chain came from a study of T cell responses to AZD1222 COVID-19 vaccine. General study results and limits: Variant regions that are unmutated are reportedly the target of nearly half of spike-specific TCRs.

A remark on this clone: Its antigen is unidentified.

Here immunoSEQ multiplex PCR was the method, and the copy in TCRdb shows in-frame clones only, minus some. This sample has approximately 100,000 clones, with more than 85% found just once. CDR1 is ENHRY, CDR2 SYGVKD, per germline. The CDR3 is 17 residues long. Between the trimmed V and J ends, which lost 4 bases and 0 bases, there was a span of 16 bases. The chain carries TRBV10-3 and TRBJ2-1; possible D gene TRBD2, 6 bases. This material consisted of peripheral blood, taken on day 0 of AZD1222 vaccination. The sequence derives from an adult in good health. The CDR3 DNA reads as TGTGCCATCAGTGTGGTTGGTGGGACTTCCTCCTACAATGAGCAGTTCTTC. Amino acids: CAISVVGGTSSYNEQFF.